This T cell receptor beta chain was identified in a study of T cell clonotyping in hematopoietic cell transplantation. The germline gives CDR1 MNHEY, CDR2 SMNVEV (reference sequence). The CDR3 is 13 residues long. Trimming took off 6 bases at V and 2 bases at J, with 8 bases between the two ends. Details on this clone: Its antigen remains unidentified.

Using immunoSEQ multiplex PCR, the repertoire was profiled, and TCRdb retains in-frame clones only, with some absent. The sample has about 36,000 clones, over 75% seen once; the top ten hold just under 2%. Study-wide points: Few recipient clonotypes overlapped donors; over 95% were de novo at given depth.

Sequencing was performed on peripheral blood mononuclear cells. The receptor was derived from a middle-aged woman in good health. Some clones in this sample may be carry-over from other donors' samples. The chain employs TRBV27 and TRBJ1-5, with D tentatively TRBD1 (5 bases). CDR3 nucleotides: TGTGCCAGCAGCAGGGATCGCAATCAGCCCCAGCATTTT. Translation: CASSRDRNQPQHF.